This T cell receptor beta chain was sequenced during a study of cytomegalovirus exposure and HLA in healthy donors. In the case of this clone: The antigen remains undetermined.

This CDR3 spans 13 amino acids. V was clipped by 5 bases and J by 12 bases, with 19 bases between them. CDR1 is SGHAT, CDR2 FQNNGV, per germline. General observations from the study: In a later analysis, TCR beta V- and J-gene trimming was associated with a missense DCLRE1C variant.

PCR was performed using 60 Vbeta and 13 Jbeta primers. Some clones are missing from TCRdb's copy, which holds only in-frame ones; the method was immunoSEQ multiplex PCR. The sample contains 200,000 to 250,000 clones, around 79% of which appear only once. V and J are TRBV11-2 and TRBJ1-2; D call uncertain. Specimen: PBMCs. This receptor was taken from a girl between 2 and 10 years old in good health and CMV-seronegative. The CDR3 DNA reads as TGTGCCAGCAGCCTCCAGGATCGGGGAACCCACACCTTC. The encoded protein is CASSLQDRGTHTF. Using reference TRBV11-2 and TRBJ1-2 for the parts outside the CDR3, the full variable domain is EAGVAQSPRYKIIEKRQSVAFWCNPISGHATLYWYQQILGQGPKLLIQFQNNGVVDDSQLPKDRFSAERLKGVDSTLKIQPAKLEDSAVYLCASSLQDRGTHTFGSGTRLTVV.